The T cell receptor (beta chain) described here comes from a study of CD8 T cells in Susac syndrome. Only one count was recorded for this clonotype. Reverse transcription of roughly 0.5 to 1 ug RNA was performed with random hexamers. immunoSEQ multiplex PCR amplified TCR beta CDR3 across 54 Vbeta, 13 Jbeta. TCRdb used MiXCR to reprocess the immunoSEQ multiplex PCR reads, holding one entry per CDR3 protein. The table records about 300,000 distinct CDR3 sequences, 85% of them present only once. The patients who served as multiple sclerosis controls were treatment-naive and had stable or active relapsing-remitting disease that fulfilled the revised McDonald criteria. Isolation of CD8+ and CD4+ T cells was performed negatively, whereas enrichment of TEMRA cells was done by FACS. After removal of 2 bases from V and 5 bases from J, the junction contained 10 bases not matched to a gene. CDR3 length: 15 amino acids. The germline V gene encodes CDR1 DFQATT and CDR2 SNEGSKA (reference sequence).

This chain joins TRBV20-1 and TRBJ2-3, with 7 bases identical to TRBD2. This sequence was found in a human donor with multiple sclerosis. Sequencing used CD8+ T cells from PBMCs. The CDR3 reads CSARTIREDRDTQYF. The CDR3 DNA reads TGCAGTGCTAGAACTATCCGGGAGGATAGAGATACGCAGTATTTT.